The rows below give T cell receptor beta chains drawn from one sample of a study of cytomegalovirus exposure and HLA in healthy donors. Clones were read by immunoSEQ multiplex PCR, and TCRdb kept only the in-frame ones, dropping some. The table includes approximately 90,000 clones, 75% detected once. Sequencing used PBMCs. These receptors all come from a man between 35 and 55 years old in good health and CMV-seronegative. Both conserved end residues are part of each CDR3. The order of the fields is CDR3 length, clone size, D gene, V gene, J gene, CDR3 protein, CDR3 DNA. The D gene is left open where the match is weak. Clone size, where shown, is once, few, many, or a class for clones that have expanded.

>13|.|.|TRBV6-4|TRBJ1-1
CASSEGENTEAFF
TGTGCCAGCAGTGAAGGGGAGAACACTGAAGCTTTCTTT
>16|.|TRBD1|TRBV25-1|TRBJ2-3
CASSDFLGTGVPTQYF
TGTGCCAGCAGTGACTTCCTCGGGACAGGGGTACCGACGCAGTATTTT
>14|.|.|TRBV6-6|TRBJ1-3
CASSPTVSGNTIYF
TGTGCCAGCAGTCCGACAGTCTCTGGAAACACCATATATTTT
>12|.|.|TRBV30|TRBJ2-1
CAWSGTGREQFF
TGTGCCTGGAGTGGAACAGGCCGTGAGCAGTTCTTC
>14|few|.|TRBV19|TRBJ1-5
CASQEGGLVQPQHF
TGTGCCAGCCAGGAAGGGGGTTTGGTTCAGCCCCAGCATTTT
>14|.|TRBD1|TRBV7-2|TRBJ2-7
CASSLRQGPYEQYF
TGTGCCAGCAGCTTAAGACAGGGTCCCTACGAGCAGTACTTC
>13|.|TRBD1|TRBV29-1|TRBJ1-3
CSVRWTGGNTIYF
TGCAGCGTGAGGTGGACAGGTGGAAACACCATATATTTT
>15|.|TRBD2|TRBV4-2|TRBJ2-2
CASSQEGLAGGELFF
TGTGCCAGCAGCCAAGAAGGACTAGCGGGCGGGGAGCTGTTTTTT
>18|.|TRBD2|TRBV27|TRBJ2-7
CATRELTSGRPVSYEQYF
TGTGCCACCAGGGAACTGACTAGCGGGAGACCCGTCTCCTACGAGCAGTACTTC
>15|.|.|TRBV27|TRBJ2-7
CASSPSGSHTYEQYF
TGTGCCAGCAGTCCTTCGGGGTCACATACCTACGAGCAGTACTTC
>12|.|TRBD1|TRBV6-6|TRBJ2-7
CASSWDRGEQYF
TGTGCCAGCAGTTGGGACAGGGGCGAGCAGTACTTC
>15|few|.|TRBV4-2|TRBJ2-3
CASSATDQSTDTQYF
TGTGCCAGCAGTGCGACAGACCAGAGCACAGATACGCAGTATTTT
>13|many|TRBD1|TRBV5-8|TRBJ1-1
CASSSDRDTEAFF
TGTGCCAGCAGCTCGGACAGGGACACTGAAGCTTTCTTT
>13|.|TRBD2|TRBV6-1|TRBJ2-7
CASSEAPGGEQYF
TGTGCCAGCAGTGAAGCACCGGGGGGCGAGCAGTACTTC
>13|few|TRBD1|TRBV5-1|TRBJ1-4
CASSFGQDEKLFF
TGCGCCAGCAGCTTTGGACAGGATGAAAAACTGTTTTTT
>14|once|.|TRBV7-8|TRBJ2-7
CASSPGWDRYEQYF
TGTGCCAGCAGCCCGGGATGGGATCGCTACGAGCAGTACTTC
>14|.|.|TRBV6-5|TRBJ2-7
CASRSLAPLHEQYF
TGTGCCAGCAGATCTTTAGCCCCTCTCCACGAGCAGTACTTC